The entry below gives a single T cell receptor (beta chain) sequence along with its context. The antigen remains undetermined. These data originate in a study of cytomegalovirus exposure and HLA in healthy donors. Researchers ran the PCR with 60 Vbeta and 13 Jbeta primers. The method was immunoSEQ multiplex PCR; TCRdb's version includes in-frame clones alone and lacks a portion of them. The repertoire holds 130,000 to 150,000 clones, with about 79% as singletons. Study-level points and caveats: Further analysis, carried out later, found HLA-associated TCR beta chains more clonally expanded than equally common other chains. As a later analysis revealed, the rate of TCR association differed by HLA locus, with DRB1 most and HLA-C fewest.

CDR3 length: 13 amino acids. Germline CDR1 LNHDA, CDR2 SQIVND (reference sequence). V and J are TRBV19 and TRBJ2-5, with D unclear. The DNA end lines up better with TRBJ2-7; the J call may be wrong. Sequenced sample: PBMCs. This TCR came from a man aged 35 to 55 in good health and CMV-seropositive. The DNA of the CDR3 is TGTGCCAGTAGTATGACGGGTGCCTACGAGCAGTACTTC. This translates into CASSMTGAYEQYF.